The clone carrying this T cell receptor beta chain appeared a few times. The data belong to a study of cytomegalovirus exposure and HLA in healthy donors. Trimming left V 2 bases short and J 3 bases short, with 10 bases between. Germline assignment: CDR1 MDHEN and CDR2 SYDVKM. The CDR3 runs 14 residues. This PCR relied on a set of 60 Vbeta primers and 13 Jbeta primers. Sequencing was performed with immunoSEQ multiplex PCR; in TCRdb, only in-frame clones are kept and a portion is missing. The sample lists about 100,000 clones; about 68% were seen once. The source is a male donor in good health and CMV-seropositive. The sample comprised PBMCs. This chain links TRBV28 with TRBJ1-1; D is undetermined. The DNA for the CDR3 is TGTGCCAGCAGTTTAGGTCAGGTATACACTGAAGCTTTCTTT. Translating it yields CASSLGQVYTEAFF.